This section outlines one TCR beta chain sequence together with its context. The target antigen is unknown. The CDR3 has 15 residues. The germline gives CDR1 MDHEN, CDR2 SYDVKM. The J segment lost 4 bases and the V segment lost 1 base, leaving 7 bases of the junction unmatched. These data belong to a study of cytomegalovirus exposure and HLA in healthy donors. General study findings and limits: Analysis was performed later, and it showed HLA-associated TCR beta chains to be more clonally expanded than equally common others.

It was with 60 Vbeta and 13 Jbeta primers that the PCR ran. Assay: immunoSEQ multiplex PCR; the TCRdb copy retains only in-frame clones and omits some. The repertoire holds some 180,000 clones, with over 70% as singletons. The sample was PBMCs. The chain recombines TRBV28 with TRBJ2-7; 7 nucleotides match TRBD2. The TCR sequence derives from a male donor in good health and CMV-seronegative. The CDR3 loop reads CASSLYASGKYEQYF. CDR3 DNA sequence: TGTGCCAGCAGTTTATATGCTAGCGGAAAGTACGAGCAGTACTTC.